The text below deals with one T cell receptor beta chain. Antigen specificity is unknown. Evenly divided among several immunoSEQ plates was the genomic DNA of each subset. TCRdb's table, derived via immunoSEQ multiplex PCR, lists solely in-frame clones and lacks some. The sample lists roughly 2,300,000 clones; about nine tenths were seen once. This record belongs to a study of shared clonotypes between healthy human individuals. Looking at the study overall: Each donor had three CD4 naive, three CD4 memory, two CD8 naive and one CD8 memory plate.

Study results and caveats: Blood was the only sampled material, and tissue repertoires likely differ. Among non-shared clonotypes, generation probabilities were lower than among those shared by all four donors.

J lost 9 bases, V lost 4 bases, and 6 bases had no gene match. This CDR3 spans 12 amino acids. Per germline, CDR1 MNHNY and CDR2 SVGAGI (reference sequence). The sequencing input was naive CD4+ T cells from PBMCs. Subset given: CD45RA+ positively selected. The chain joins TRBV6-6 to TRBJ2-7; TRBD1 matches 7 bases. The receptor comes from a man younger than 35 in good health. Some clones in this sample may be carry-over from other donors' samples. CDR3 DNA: TGTGCCAGCAGTTTACAGGGGCAGGTGCAGTACTTC. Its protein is CASSLQGQVQYF.